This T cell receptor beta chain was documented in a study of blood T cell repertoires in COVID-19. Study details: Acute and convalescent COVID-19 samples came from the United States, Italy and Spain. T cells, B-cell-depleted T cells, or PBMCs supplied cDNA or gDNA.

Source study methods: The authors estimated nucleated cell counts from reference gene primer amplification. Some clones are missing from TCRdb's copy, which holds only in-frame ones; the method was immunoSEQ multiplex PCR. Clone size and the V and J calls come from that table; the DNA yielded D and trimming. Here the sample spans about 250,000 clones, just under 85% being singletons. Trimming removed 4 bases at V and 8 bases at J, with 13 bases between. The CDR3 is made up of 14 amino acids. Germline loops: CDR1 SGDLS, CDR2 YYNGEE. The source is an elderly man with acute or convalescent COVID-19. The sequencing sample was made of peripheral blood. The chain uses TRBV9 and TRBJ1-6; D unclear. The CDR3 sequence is CASSSTVMDSPLHF. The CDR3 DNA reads TGTGCCAGCAGCTCTACAGTCATGGATTCACCCCTCCACTTT.